This is a list of T cell receptor beta chains from one sample in a study of blood T cell repertoires in COVID-19. The repertoire was sequenced with immunoSEQ multiplex PCR; TCRdb's copy has only in-frame clones and lacks some. The data contain some 250,000 clones, 82% of them seen just once; the ten biggest clones take up less than 3.5%. The sequenced sample consisted of peripheral blood. These receptors originate from a woman under 30 with acute or convalescent COVID-19. Both conserved end residues are part of each CDR3. A D gene is named only where the DNA matches it firmly. Size tells how often a clone was seen (once, few, many) or the class of an expanded clone, and some rows leave it out.

j_gene,abundance,d_gene,v_gene,CDR3aa,CDR3nt
TRBJ2-1,-,TRBD2,TRBV18,CASSSGLAAYNEQFF,TGTGCCAGCTCATCGGGACTAGCGGCATACAATGAGCAGTTCTTC
TRBJ2-1,once,-,TRBV28,CASSAQTTHSYNEQFF,TGTGCCAGCAGTGCGCAAACTACCCACTCCTACAATGAGCAGTTCTTC
TRBJ1-1,-,-,TRBV3-1/TRBV3-2,CASSQASARDTEAFF,TGTGCCAGCAGCCAAGCGTCGGCCAGGGACACTGAAGCTTTCTTT
TRBJ1-1,-,-,TRBV7-8,CASSFRGANTEAFF,TGTGCCAGCAGCTTCCGGGGGGCGAACACTGAAGCTTTCTTT
TRBJ1-1,-,TRBD1,TRBV19,CASSIDWDSTEAFF,TGTGCCAGTAGTATAGACTGGGACAGCACTGAAGCTTTCTTT
TRBJ2-1,-,TRBD2,TRBV29-1,CSVDGRPVSVINEQFF,TGCAGCGTTGACGGGAGGCCGGTGTCAGTCATCAATGAGCAGTTCTTC
TRBJ1-2,-,-,TRBV10-3,CAIRPQGTRSLNYGYTF,TGTGCCATCAGACCACAGGGTACTCGATCCTTAAACTATGGCTACACCTTC
TRBJ1-3,few,-,TRBV7-2,CASSFRGFGNTIYF,TGTGCCAGCAGCTTTAGGGGATTTGGAAACACCATATATTTT
TRBJ1-4,-,TRBD1,TRBV7-2,CASSQRQGHATNEKLFF,TGTGCCAGCAGCCAACGACAGGGGCATGCAACTAATGAAAAACTGTTTTTT
TRBJ1-6,-,-,TRBV7-8,CASSLVFGSGGTALHF,TGTGCCAGCAGCTTAGTTTTTGGGTCGGGGGGGACGGCCCTCCACTTT
TRBJ2-3,-,TRBD2,TRBV6-6,CASSRYTSGSHVGRQDTQYF,TGTGCCAGCAGTCGCTATACTAGCGGGAGTCATGTAGGCCGACAAGATACGCAGTATTTT
TRBJ2-7,-,TRBD2,TRBV12-5,CASDSNGGEQYF,TGTGCTAGTGATTCCAACGGGGGGGAGCAGTACTTC
TRBJ2-7,-,-,TRBV30,CAWSVQVFGEQYF,TGTGCCTGGAGTGTACAGGTCTTCGGGGAGCAGTACTTC
TRBJ2-7,few,-,TRBV30,CAFGSYEQYF,TGTGCCTTCGGCTCCTACGAGCAGTACTTC
TRBJ2-5,-,-,TRBV5-1,CASRRFLQETQYF,TGCGCCAGCCGCAGGTTCTTGCAAGAGACCCAGTACTTC
TRBJ1-1,-,-,TRBV27,CASSLRRERSREAFF,TGTGCCAGCAGTCTGCGAAGGGAGCGGAGTCGTGAAGCTTTCTTT
TRBJ2-7,few,-,TRBV7-2,CASSLAPVTSYEQYF,TGTGCCAGCAGCTTAGCACCAGTAACCTCCTACGAGCAGTACTTC
TRBJ1-1,-,TRBD1,TRBV18,CASSPPGTENTEAFF,TGTGCCAGCTCACCACCGGGGACAGAGAACACTGAAGCTTTCTTT
TRBJ2-3,-,TRBD2,TRBV19,CASSGLEVSDTQYF,TGTGCCAGTAGCGGACTAGAAGTGTCGGATACGCAGTATTTT
TRBJ1-2,-,TRBD1,TRBV9,CASSADTGGDNYGYTF,TGTGCCAGCAGCGCTGATACAGGGGGCGACAACTATGGCTACACCTTC
TRBJ2-5,-,TRBD1,TRBV5-1,CASSRGTASQETQYF,TGCGCCAGCAGCAGGGGGACAGCTTCGCAAGAGACCCAGTACTTC
TRBJ1-4,-,-,TRBV27,CASSLSIQGPNEKLFF,TGTGCCAGCAGTTTATCGATACAGGGCCCTAATGAAAAACTGTTTTTT
TRBJ2-7,-,-,TRBV10-2,CASSNGRGYEQYF,TGCGCCAGCAGTAATGGCCGGGGCTACGAGCAGTACTTC
TRBJ2-1,-,TRBD2,TRBV2,CASSGGLADEQFF,TGTGCCAGCAGTGGGGGACTAGCGGATGAGCAGTTCTTC
TRBJ2-1,-,TRBD1,TRBV13,CASSFGGQGADEQFF,TGTGCCAGCAGCTTTGGGGGCCAGGGGGCCGATGAGCAGTTCTTC
TRBJ1-5,few,-,TRBV30,CAWSVAGDQPQHF,TGTGCCTGGAGTGTAGCAGGGGACCAGCCCCAGCATTTT
TRBJ2-5,-,-,TRBV5-6,CATSLGGRGLETQYF,TGTGCCACCAGTCTCGGGGGACGGGGTCTTGAGACCCAGTACTTC
TRBJ1-2,few,TRBD1,TRBV6-5,CASSYNPGQGLGGYTF,TGTGCCAGCAGTTACAACCCGGGACAGGGGCTGGGGGGCTACACCTTC
TRBJ2-7,-,-,TRBV7-6,CASSLEYSYEQYF,TGTGCCAGCAGCTTGGAGTACTCCTACGAGCAGTACTTC
TRBJ2-1,-,TRBD2,TRBV5-1,CASSPRSLAGGASSYNEQFF,TGCGCCAGCAGCCCCAGGAGCCTAGCGGGAGGGGCTAGCTCCTACAATGAGCAGTTCTTC
TRBJ2-1,-,TRBD2,TRBV18,CASSPRTSGNNEQFF,TGTGCCAGCTCACCCAGGACTAGCGGGAACAATGAGCAGTTCTTC
TRBJ1-1,few,-,TRBV30,CAWSRTRTSEAFF,TGTGCCTGGAGTCGTACGAGAACCTCTGAAGCTTTCTTT
TRBJ2-7,-,TRBD2,TRBV27,CASSSNGLAGGEQYF,TGTGCCAGCAGTTCGAACGGACTAGCGGGAGGTGAGCAGTACTTC
TRBJ1-5,-,TRBD1,TRBV6-1,CASNELGQDHQPQHF,TGTGCCAGCAATGAACTTGGACAGGATCATCAGCCCCAGCATTTT
TRBJ2-7,-,-,TRBV9,CASSVDAGPEQYF,TGTGCCAGCAGCGTAGATGCCGGTCCCGAGCAGTACTTC
TRBJ2-1,few,-,TRBV2,CASSEALHWGDEQFF,TGTGCCAGCAGTGAAGCGCTTCATTGGGGGGATGAGCAGTTCTTC
TRBJ1-1,-,TRBD1,TRBV6-4,CASSAFGQAGTEAFF,TGTGCCAGCAGTGCGTTTGGACAGGCGGGCACTGAAGCTTTCTTT
TRBJ2-4,-,-,TRBV11-3,CASSLSGSKNIQYF,TGTGCCAGCAGCCTTAGCGGAAGCAAAAACATTCAGTACTTC
TRBJ1-4,-,-,TRBV28,CASSFERGENEKLFF,TGTGCCAGCAGTTTCGAACGGGGGGAGAATGAAAAACTGTTTTTT
TRBJ1-1,-,-,TRBV2,CASSPTGDTEAFF,TGTGCCAGCAGTCCCACAGGAGACACTGAAGCTTTCTTT
TRBJ1-1,once,-,TRBV2,CATEAEYVNTEAFF,TGTGCCACCGAAGCTGAGTATGTGAACACTGAAGCTTTCTTT
TRBJ2-7,-,TRBD2,TRBV19,CASSIGVSGNTYEQYF,TGTGCCAGTAGTATAGGCGTTAGCGGGAATACCTACGAGCAGTACTTC